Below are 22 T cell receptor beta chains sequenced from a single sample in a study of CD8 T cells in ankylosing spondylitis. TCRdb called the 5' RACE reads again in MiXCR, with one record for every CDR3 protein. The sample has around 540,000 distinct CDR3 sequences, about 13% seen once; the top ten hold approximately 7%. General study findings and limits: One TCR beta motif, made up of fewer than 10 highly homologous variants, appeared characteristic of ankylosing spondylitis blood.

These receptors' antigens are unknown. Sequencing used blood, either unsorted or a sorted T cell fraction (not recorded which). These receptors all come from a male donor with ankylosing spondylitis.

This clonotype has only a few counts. CDR3 loop: CSASPGRVSTDTQYF. The CDR3 DNA is TGCAGTGCTTCTCCTGGGCGGGTTAGCACAGATACGCAGTATTTT. This chain uses TRBV20-1 with TRBJ2-3, with a weak D call TRBD2 (5 bases). Deletions cut 5 bases from V and 0 bases from J, with 15 bases between. This CDR3 contains 15 residues. Looked up from germline, CDR1 is DFQATT and CDR2 is SNEGSKA (reference sequence).

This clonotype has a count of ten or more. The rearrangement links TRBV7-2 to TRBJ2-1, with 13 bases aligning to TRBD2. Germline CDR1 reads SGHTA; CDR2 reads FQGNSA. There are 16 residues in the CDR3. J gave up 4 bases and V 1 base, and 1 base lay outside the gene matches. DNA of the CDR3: TGTGCCAGCAGCTTAGAACTAGCGGGAGGGTACAATGAGCAGTTCTTC. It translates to CASSLELAGGYNEQFF.

CDR3 residues: CASSFGLAVNEQFF. The DNA for the CDR3 is TGTGCCAGCAGCTTCGGACTAGCGGTCAATGAGCAGTTCTTC. The chain employs TRBV7-2 and TRBJ2-1; TRBD2 matches at 10 bases. This CDR3 is built from 14 residues. With 3 bases clipped from V and 6 bases from J, the junction kept 2 bases outside the gene matches. The V gene's germline CDR1 is SGHTA and CDR2 FQGNSA. Looking up the rest from reference TRBV7-2 and TRBJ2-1 gives the full variable domain: GAGVSQSPSNKVTEKGKDVELRCDPISGHTALYWYRQSLGQGLEFLIYFQGNSAPDKSGLPSDRFSAERTGGSVSTLTIQRTQQEDSAVYLCASSFGLAVNEQFFGPGTRLTVL.

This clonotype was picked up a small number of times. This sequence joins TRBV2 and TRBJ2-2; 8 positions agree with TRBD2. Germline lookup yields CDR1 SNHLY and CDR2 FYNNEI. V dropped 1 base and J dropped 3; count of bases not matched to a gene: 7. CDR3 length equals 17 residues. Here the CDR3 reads CASSEGLAGFDTGELFF. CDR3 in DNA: TGTGCCAGCAGTGAAGGTCTAGCGGGCTTCGACACCGGGGAGCTGTTTTTT.

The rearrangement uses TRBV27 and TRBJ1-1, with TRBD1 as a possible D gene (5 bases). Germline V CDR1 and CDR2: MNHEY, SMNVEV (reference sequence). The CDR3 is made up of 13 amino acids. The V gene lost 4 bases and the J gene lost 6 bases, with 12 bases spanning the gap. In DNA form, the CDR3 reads TGTGCCAGCAGTTCGTACTTGGGGGCTGAAGCTTTCTTT. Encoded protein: CASSSYLGAEAFF.

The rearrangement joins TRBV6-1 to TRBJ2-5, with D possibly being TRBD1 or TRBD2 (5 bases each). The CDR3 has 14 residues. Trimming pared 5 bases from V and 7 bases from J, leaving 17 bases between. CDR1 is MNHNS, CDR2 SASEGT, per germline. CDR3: CASSPGTAPGTQYF. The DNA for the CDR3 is TGTGCCAGCAGTCCCGGGACGGCACCTGGGACCCAGTACTTC.

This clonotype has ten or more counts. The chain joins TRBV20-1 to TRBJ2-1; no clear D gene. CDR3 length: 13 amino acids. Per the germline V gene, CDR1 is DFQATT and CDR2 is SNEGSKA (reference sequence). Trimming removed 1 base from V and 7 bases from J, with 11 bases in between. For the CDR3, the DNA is TGCAGTGCTAGAGTGGGGATAGGGAATGAGCAGTTCTTC. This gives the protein CSARVGIGNEQFF.

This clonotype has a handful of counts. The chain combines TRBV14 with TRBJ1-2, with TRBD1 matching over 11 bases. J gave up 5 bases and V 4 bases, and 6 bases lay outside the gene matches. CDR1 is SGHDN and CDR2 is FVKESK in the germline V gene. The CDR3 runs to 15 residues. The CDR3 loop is CASSPPGTGGYGYTF. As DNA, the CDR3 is TGTGCCAGCAGCCCCCCGGGGACAGGGGGGTATGGCTACACCTTC. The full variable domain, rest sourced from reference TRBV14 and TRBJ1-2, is EAGVTQFPSHSVIEKGQTVTLRCDPISGHDNLYWYRRVMGKEIKFLLHFVKESKQDESGMPNNRFLAERTGGTYSTLKVQPAELEDSGVYFCASSPPGTGGYGYTFGSGTRLTVV.

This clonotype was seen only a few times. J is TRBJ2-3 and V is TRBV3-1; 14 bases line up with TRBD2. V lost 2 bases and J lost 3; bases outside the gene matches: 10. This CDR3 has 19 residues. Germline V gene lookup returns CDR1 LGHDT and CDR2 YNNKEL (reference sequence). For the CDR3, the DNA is TGTGCCAGCAGCCAAAGCCCAAAGACTAGCGGGAGGGCAACAGATACGCAGTATTTT. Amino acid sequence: CASSQSPKTSGRATDTQYF.

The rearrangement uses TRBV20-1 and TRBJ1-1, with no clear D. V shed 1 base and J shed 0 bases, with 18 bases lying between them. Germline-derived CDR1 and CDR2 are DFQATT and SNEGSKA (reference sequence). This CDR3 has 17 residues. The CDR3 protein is CSARVDRMSQMNTEAFF. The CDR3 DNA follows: TGCAGTGCTAGAGTTGACCGAATGAGTCAAATGAACACTGAAGCTTTCTTT.

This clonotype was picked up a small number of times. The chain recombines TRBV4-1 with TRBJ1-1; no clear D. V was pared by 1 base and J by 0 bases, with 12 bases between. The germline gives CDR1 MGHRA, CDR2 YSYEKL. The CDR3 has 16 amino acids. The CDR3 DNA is TGCGCCAGCAGCCAAGCTTACTCGGCCTTGAACACTGAAGCTTTCTTT. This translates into CASSQAYSALNTEAFF.

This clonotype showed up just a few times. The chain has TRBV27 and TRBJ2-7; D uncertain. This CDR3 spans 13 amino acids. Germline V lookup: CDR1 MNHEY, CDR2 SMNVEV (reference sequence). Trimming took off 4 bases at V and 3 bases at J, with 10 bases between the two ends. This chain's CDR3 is CASSSGILYEQYF. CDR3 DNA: TGTGCCAGCAGTTCTGGGATCCTCTACGAGCAGTACTTC.

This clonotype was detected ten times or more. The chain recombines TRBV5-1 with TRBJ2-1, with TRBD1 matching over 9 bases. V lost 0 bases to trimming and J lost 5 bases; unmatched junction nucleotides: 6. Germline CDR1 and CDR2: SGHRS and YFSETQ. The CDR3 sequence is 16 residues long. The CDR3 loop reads CASSLAWTGVNNEQFF. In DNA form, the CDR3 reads TGCGCCAGCAGCTTGGCATGGACAGGGGTTAACAATGAGCAGTTCTTC.

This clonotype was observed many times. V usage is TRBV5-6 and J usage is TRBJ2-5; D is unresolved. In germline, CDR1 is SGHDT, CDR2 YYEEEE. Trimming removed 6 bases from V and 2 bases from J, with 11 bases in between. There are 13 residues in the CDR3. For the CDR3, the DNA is TGTGCCAGCACCCTGATGGGTCAAGAGACCCAGTACTTC. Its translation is CASTLMGQETQYF. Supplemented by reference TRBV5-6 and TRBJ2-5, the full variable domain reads DAGVTQSPTHLIKTRGQQVTLRCSPKSGHDTVSWYQQALGQGPQFIFQYYEEEERQRGNFPDRFSGHQFPNYSSELNVNALLLGDSALYLCASTLMGQETQYFGPGTRLLVL.

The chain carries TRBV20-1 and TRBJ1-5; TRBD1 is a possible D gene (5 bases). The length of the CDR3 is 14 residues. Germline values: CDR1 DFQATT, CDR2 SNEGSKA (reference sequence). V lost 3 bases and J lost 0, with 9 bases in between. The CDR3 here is CSARVQGSNQPQHF. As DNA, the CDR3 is TGCAGTGCTAGGGTTCAGGGTAGCAATCAGCCCCAGCATTTT.

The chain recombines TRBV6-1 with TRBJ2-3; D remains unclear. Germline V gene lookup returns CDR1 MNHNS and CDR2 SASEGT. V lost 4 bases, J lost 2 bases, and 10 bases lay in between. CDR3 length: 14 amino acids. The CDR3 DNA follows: TGTGCCAGCAGTGTACAGAAACCCACAGATACGCAGTATTTT. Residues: CASSVQKPTDTQYF.

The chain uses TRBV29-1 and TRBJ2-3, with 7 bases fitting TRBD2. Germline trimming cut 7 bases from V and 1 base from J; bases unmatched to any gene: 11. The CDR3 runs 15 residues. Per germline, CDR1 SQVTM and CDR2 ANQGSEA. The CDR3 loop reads CSAVTGGSGTDTQYF. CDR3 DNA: TGCAGCGCCGTCACGGGCGGGAGCGGCACAGATACGCAGTATTTT.

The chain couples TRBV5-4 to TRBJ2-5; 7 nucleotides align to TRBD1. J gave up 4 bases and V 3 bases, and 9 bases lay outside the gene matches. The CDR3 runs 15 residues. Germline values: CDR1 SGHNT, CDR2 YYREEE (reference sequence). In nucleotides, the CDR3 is TGTGCCAGCAGCTCGCGACAGGGAACGAGAGAGACCCAGTACTTC. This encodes CASSSRQGTRETQYF.

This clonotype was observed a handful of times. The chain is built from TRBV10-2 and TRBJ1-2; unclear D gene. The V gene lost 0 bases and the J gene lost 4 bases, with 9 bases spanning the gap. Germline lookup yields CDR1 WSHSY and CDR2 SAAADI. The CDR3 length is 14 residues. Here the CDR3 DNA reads TGCGCCAGCAGTGAGTCGTCGGGGTCCTATGGCTACACCTTC. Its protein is CASSESSGSYGYTF.

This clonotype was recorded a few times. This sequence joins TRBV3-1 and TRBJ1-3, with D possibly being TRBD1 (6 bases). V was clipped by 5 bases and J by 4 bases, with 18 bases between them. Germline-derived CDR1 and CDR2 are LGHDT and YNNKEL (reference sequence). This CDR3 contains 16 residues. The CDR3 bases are TGTGCCAGCAGCGGATGGACAGTTCCAGGGGGAAACACCATATATTTT. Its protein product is CASSGWTVPGGNTIYF.

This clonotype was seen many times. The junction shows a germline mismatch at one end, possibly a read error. The chain's CDR3 is CSARRDPLPHF. The CDR3 coding sequence is TGCAGTGCTAGAAGGGACCCTCTACCTCACTTC. The rearrangement uses TRBV20-1 and TRBJ2-4; D tentatively reads TRBD1 or TRBD2 (5 bases each). CDR1 and CDR2 (germline): DFQATT, SNEGSKA (reference sequence). This CDR3 is built from 11 residues.

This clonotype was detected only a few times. As DNA, the CDR3 is TGTGCCAGCAGTTACCCCGCCGGGACTAGCAGGAACACCGGGGAGCTGTTTTTT. Its protein product is CASSYPAGTSRNTGELFF. The chain employs TRBV6-5 and TRBJ2-2; 9 bases line up with TRBD2. Germline V gene data show CDR1 as MNHEY and CDR2 as SVGAGI. V lost 2 bases, J lost 1 base, and 8 bases stayed unmatched. This CDR3 spans 18 amino acids.